Each of the 23 T cell receptor beta chains below was sequenced from the same sample in a study of glioma-infiltrating T cells after dendritic cell vaccination (dated by TCRdb to about 2016). The library was generated by the immunoSEQ multiplex PCR assay. TCRdb holds this immuneACCESS table with in-frame rearrangements only. Some clones are missing; in checked studies, unresolved V genes explain under half, and the rest has no known cause. For this sample the table gives about 82,000 clones, of which around 90% were detected only once. Approximately 3.2% of the sample is in the top ten clones. The material sequenced was blood, taken before dendritic cell vaccination. The receptor set was obtained from a human donor with glioblastoma.

The chain couples TRBV7-3 to TRBJ2-1, with TRBD2 identical over 10 bases. This CDR3 comprises 17 residues. V lost 2 bases and J lost 6; bases outside the gene matches: 10. CDR1 is SGHTA and CDR2 is FQGTGA in the germline V gene. DNA of the CDR3: TGTGCCAGCAGCTTACGGGCTAGCGGGAGCACGGGCAATGAGCAGTTCTTC. Protein product: CASSLRASGSTGNEQFF. Looking up the rest from reference TRBV7-3 and TRBJ2-1 gives the full variable domain: GAGVSQTPSNKVTEKGKYVELRCDPISGHTALYWYRQSLGQGPEFLIYFQGTGAADDSGLPNDRFFAVRPEGSVSTLKIQRTERGDSAVYLCASSLRASGSTGNEQFFGPGTRLTVL.

This sequence joins TRBV5-1 and TRBJ2-2, with 8 bases identical to TRBD1. The CDR3 length is 15 residues. Germline trimming cut 4 bases from V and 4 bases from J; bases unmatched to any gene: 6. Germline CDR1 and CDR2: SGHRS and YFSETQ. CDR3 region: CASSPRTGTTGELFF. The CDR3 DNA reads as TGCGCCAGCAGCCCCCGGACAGGGACCACCGGGGAGCTGTTTTTT.

The chain employs TRBV2 and TRBJ1-5; D uncertain. Germline V lookup: CDR1 SNHLY, CDR2 FYNNEI. The CDR3 has 15 amino acids. V lost 3 bases, J lost 1 base, and 10 bases lay in between. CDR3 in DNA: TGTGCCAGCAGTGACATTTTCCCCAGCAATCAGCCCCAGCATTTT. Encoded protein: CASSDIFPSNQPQHF.

The V and J genes are TRBV6-1 and TRBJ1-5; D ambiguous. Germline CDR1 MNHNS, CDR2 SASEGT. The CDR3 runs 14 residues. Trimming stripped 1 base from V and 8 bases from J, with 12 bases between. The CDR3 DNA follows: TGTGCCAGCAGTGAAGTTGGGCCGAGGGAGCCCCAGCATTTT. As protein: CASSEVGPREPQHF.

The genes are TRBV19 and TRBJ1-1, with D hard to call. V lost 7 bases to trimming and J lost 0 bases, with 21 bases between them. The CDR3 has 17 amino acids. CDR1 LNHDA and CDR2 SQIVND come from the germline V gene (reference sequence). The chain's CDR3 is CASTQPGNQGLNTEAFF. In DNA form, the CDR3 reads TGTGCCAGTACCCAGCCGGGAAACCAAGGGTTGAACACTGAAGCTTTCTTT.

The chain recombines TRBV7-2 with TRBJ2-1; TRBD2 agrees at 14 bases. After removal of 4 bases from V and 8 bases from J, the junction contained 7 bases not matched to a gene. The CDR3 spans 16 residues. Per germline, CDR1 SGHTA and CDR2 FQGNSA. The CDR3 DNA is TGTGCCAGCAGCTCCCTATTGGGACTAGCGGGAGATGAGCAGTTCTTC. Amino acid sequence: CASSSLLGLAGDEQFF.

This sequence joins TRBV9 and TRBJ1-3; D is ambiguous. Germline V CDR1 and CDR2: SGDLS, YYNGEE. With 4 bases removed from V and 2 bases from J, the gap between germline ends came to 16 bases. CDR3 length equals 16 residues. The CDR3 nucleotides read TGTGCCAGCAGCCCAAAAGAGGACTTCACTGGAAACACCATATATTTT. Amino acids: CASSPKEDFTGNTIYF.

The V gene is TRBV10-2, the J gene TRBJ2-1; 7 bases are shared with TRBD2. CDR1 and CDR2 (germline): WSHSY, SAAADI. With V trimmed by 0 bases and J by 8 bases, 4 bases remained unmatched. The CDR3 is made up of 14 amino acids. The CDR3 region is CASSESTGRDEQFF. In DNA, the CDR3 is TGCGCCAGCAGTGAGTCGACGGGGAGGGATGAGCAGTTCTTC.

The chain is built from TRBV10-3 and TRBJ2-7, with 11 bases fitting TRBD2. The CDR3 has 16 amino acids. The V gene's germline CDR1 is ENHRY and CDR2 SYGVKD. With 3 bases clipped from V and 2 bases from J, the junction kept 6 bases outside the gene matches. The CDR3 region has the DNA TGTGCCATCAGTGATTCTAGCGGGGGGCCAACCTACGAGCAGTACTTC. This gives the protein CAISDSSGGPTYEQYF.

The chain has TRBV5-6 and TRBJ2-7, with 7 positions matching TRBD1. The CDR3 runs 15 residues. Germline V gene sequence: CDR1 SGHDT, CDR2 YYEEEE. The junction had 9 bases not matched to a gene; V was cut back by 4 bases and J by 2 bases. The CDR3 is CASSPHGTVPYEQYF. For the CDR3, the DNA is TGTGCCAGCAGCCCTCATGGGACAGTCCCCTACGAGCAGTACTTC.

This chain uses TRBV19 with TRBJ1-6, with a tentative D call TRBD1 (5 bases). The ends were cut back, 2 bases at V and 6 bases at J, with 11 bases in the middle. This CDR3 is 15 amino acids long. Germline V lookup: CDR1 LNHDA, CDR2 SQIVND (reference sequence). CDR3 coding DNA: TGTGCCAGTAGTATACGGCCGGGGGTTAATTCACCCCTCCACTTT. It encodes CASSIRPGVNSPLHF.

The genes are TRBV7-5 and TRBJ1-4; the table assigns TRBD1, which was not confirmed against the DNA. TRBV7-5 is a documented pseudogene. This CDR3 is built from 15 residues. CDR3: CARSLRSRANEKLFF. For the CDR3, the DNA is TGTGCCAGAAGCTTGAGGAGCAGGGCAAATGAAAAACTGTTTTTT.

The V gene is TRBV19, the J gene TRBJ1-5; D uncertain. Germline assignment: CDR1 LNHDA and CDR2 SQIVND (reference sequence). This CDR3 spans 16 amino acids. V lost 6 bases and J lost 0, with 15 bases in between. CDR3 DNA: TGTGCCAGTAGATCTATAGGAGCGGGTAGCAATCAGCCCCAGCATTTT. Encoded protein: CASRSIGAGSNQPQHF.

This clone appeared a few times. V usage is TRBV7-2 and J usage is TRBJ2-1; D is unresolved. Germline assignment: CDR1 SGHTA and CDR2 FQGNSA. This CDR3 has 14 amino acids. Trimming took 7 bases from V and 5 from J, leaving 15 bases between them. CDR3 loop: CASIPTRNNNEQFF. In DNA form, the CDR3 reads TGTGCCAGCATCCCCACCAGAAACAACAATGAGCAGTTCTTC. Based on the CDR3 plus reference TRBV7-2 and TRBJ2-1, the full variable domain is GAGVSQSPSNKVTEKGKDVELRCDPISGHTALYWYRQSLGQGLEFLIYFQGNSAPDKSGLPSDRFSAERTGGSVSTLTIQRTQQEDSAVYLCASIPTRNNNEQFFGPGTRLTVL.

The V and J genes are TRBV19 and TRBJ1-5; possible D gene TRBD1, 6 bases. CDR3 length: 13 amino acids. V was trimmed by 6 bases and J by 4 bases, leaving 10 bases between them. Per germline, CDR1 LNHDA and CDR2 SQIVND (reference sequence). CDR3 sequence reads: CASRPTGNQPQHF. In DNA form, the CDR3 reads TGTGCCAGTAGGCCGACAGGTAATCAGCCCCAGCATTTT.

J is TRBJ2-7 and V is TRBV13; 7 bases align to TRBD2. After removal of 5 bases from V and 5 bases from J, the junction contained 18 bases not matched to a gene. The CDR3 length is 17 residues. Per germline, CDR1 PRHDT and CDR2 FYEKMQ (reference sequence). The CDR3 coding sequence is TGTGCCAGCAGCCCCGCCTTAGCAGCGGGAAGTATAAACGAGCAGTACTTC. It translates to CASSPALAAGSINEQYF.

The chain employs TRBV9 and TRBJ2-5; 9 bases match TRBD1. The CDR3 has 14 residues. The trim removed 4 bases at V and 5 bases at J, leaving 6 bases unmatched. Per germline, CDR1 SGDLS and CDR2 YYNGEE. DNA for the CDR3: TGTGCCAGCAGCCGGACAGGGGCCTCGGAGACCCAGTACTTC. It is translated as CASSRTGASETQYF.

The chain combines TRBV7-3 with TRBJ2-1; 8 positions agree with TRBD2. The J segment lost 8 bases and the V segment lost 2 bases, leaving 8 bases of the junction unmatched. This CDR3 has 15 amino acids. Per germline, CDR1 SGHTA and CDR2 FQGTGA. DNA of the CDR3: TGTGCCAGCAGCTTATATGTCGGGGGGGGAGATGAGCAGTTCTTC. This translates into CASSLYVGGGDEQFF.

V is TRBV2 and J is TRBJ1-2; D possibly corresponds to TRBD1 (5 bases). Deletions cut 1 base from V and 6 bases from J, with 6 bases between. The CDR3 extends over 12 amino acids. Germline V gives CDR1 SNHLY, CDR2 FYNNEI. The CDR3 nucleotides read TGTGCCAGCAGTGAAGAGGGGAATGGCTACACCTTC. Its translation: CASSEEGNGYTF.

The CDR3 region has the DNA TGTGCCTGGGCGGGACAGGGAATATCAGATACGCAGTATTTT. Translated: CAWAGQGISDTQYF. The V and J genes are TRBV30 and TRBJ2-3, with TRBD1 matching 9 bases. J gave up 4 bases and V 5 bases, and 7 bases lay outside the gene matches. The CDR3 has 14 residues. The germline gives CDR1 GTSNPN, CDR2 SVGIG (reference sequence).

The chain is built from TRBV19 and TRBJ1-5; 7 bases fit TRBD1. This CDR3 has 15 amino acids. In germline, CDR1 is LNHDA, CDR2 SQIVND (reference sequence). Trimming took 4 bases from V and 2 from J; bases not matched to a gene: 5. The CDR3 loop reads CASSTRQGGNQPQHF. Here the CDR3 DNA reads TGTGCCAGTAGTACACGACAGGGAGGCAATCAGCCCCAGCATTTT. The full variable domain, completed using reference TRBV19 and TRBJ1-5, is DGGITQSPKYLFRKEGQNVTLSCEQNLNHDAMYWYRQDPGQGLRLIYYSQIVNDFQKGDIAEGYSVSREKKESFPLTVTSAQKNPTAFYLCASSTRQGGNQPQHFGDGTRLSIL.

This rearrangement joins TRBV11-1 to TRBJ1-2, with 9 nucleotides matching TRBD1. The ends lost 5 bases at V and 4 bases at J; junction bases unmatched: 8. The CDR3 is 15 amino acids. CDR1 is SGHAT and CDR2 is FQDESV in the germline V gene (reference sequence). CDR3 loop: CASSVAGQGTYGYTF. The CDR3, as DNA: TGTGCCAGCAGCGTCGCGGGACAGGGAACCTATGGCTACACCTTC.

This chain connects TRBV7-9 to TRBJ2-1; D not resolved. Germline V gene lookup returns CDR1 SEHNR and CDR2 FQNEAQ (reference sequence). Between the trimmed V and J ends, which lost 1 base and 10 bases, there was a span of 11 bases. The CDR3 has 13 amino acids. The DNA of the CDR3 is TGTGCCAGCAGCTTAGACTCGTTCGAGGAGCAGTTCTTC. Its protein is CASSLDSFEEQFF.